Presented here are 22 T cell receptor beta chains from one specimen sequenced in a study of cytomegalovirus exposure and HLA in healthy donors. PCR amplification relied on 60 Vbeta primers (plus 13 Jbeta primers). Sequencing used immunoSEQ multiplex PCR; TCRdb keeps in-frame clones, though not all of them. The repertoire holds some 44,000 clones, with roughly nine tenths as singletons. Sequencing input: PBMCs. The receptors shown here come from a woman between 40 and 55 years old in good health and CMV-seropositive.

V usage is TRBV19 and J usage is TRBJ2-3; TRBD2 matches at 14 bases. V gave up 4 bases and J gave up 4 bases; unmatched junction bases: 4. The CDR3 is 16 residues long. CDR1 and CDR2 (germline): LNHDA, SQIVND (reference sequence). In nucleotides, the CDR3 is TGTGCCAGTAGTACCAGGACTAGCGGGAGGCCAGATACGCAGTATTTT. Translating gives CASSTRTSGRPDTQYF.

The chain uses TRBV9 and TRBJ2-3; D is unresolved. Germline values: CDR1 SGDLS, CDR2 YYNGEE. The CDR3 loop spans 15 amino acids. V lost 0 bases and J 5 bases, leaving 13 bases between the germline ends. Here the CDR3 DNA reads TGTGCCAGCAGCGTAGACCCCTCCTCACAAGATACGCAGTATTTT. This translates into CASSVDPSSQDTQYF.

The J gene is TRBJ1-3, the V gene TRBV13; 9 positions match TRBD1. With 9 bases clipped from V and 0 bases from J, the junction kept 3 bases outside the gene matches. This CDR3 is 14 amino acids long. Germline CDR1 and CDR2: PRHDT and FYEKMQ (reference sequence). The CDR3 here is CASGTGSSGNTIYF. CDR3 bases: TGTGCCAGTGGGACAGGGTCCTCTGGAAACACCATATATTTT.

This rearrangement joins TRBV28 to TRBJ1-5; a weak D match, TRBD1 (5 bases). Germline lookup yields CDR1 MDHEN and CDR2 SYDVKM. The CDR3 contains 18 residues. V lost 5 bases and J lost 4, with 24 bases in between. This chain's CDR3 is CASSTLPRAGLGNQPQHF. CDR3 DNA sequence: TGTGCCAGCAGTACTCTACCCAGGGCGGGGCTAGGGAATCAGCCCCAGCATTTT.

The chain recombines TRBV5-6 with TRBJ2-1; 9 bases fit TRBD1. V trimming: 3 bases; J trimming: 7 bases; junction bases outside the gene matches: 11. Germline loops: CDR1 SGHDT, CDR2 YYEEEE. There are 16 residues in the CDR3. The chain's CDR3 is CASSSAATGGLNEQFF. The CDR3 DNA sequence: TGTGCCAGCAGCTCGGCGGCGACAGGGGGATTGAATGAGCAGTTCTTC.

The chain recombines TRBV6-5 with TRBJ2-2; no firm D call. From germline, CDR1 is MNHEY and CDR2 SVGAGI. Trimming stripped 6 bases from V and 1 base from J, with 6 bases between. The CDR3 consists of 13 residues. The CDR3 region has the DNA TGTGCCAGCAGCAGAAAGAACACCGGGGAGCTGTTTTTT. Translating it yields CASSRKNTGELFF.

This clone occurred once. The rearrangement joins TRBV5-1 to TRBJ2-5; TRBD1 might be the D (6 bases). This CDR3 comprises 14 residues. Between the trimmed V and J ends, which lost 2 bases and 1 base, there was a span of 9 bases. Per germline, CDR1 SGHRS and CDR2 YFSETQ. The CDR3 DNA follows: TGCGCCAGCAGCTTAGGACAGAGCCAAGAGACCCAGTACTTC. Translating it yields CASSLGQSQETQYF.

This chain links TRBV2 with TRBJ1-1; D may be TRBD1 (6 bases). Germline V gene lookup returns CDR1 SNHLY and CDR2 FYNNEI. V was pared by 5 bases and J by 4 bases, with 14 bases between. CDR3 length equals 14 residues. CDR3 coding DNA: TGTGCCAGCAGTTTCAAGGGAGGGGGCACTGAAGCTTTCTTT. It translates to CASSFKGGGTEAFF.

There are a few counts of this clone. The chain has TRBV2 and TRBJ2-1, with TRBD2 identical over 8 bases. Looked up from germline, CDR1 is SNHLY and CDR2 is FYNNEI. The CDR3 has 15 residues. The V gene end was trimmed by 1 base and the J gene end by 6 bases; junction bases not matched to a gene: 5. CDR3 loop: CASSEGLAGRNEQFF. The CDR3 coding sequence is TGTGCCAGCAGTGAAGGGCTAGCGGGCCGCAATGAGCAGTTCTTC.

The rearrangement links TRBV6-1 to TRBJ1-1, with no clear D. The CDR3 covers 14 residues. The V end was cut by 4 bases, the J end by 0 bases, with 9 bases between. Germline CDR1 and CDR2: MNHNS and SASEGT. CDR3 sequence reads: CASSAVRLNTEAFF. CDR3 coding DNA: TGTGCCAGCAGTGCCGTCCGGTTGAACACTGAAGCTTTCTTT.

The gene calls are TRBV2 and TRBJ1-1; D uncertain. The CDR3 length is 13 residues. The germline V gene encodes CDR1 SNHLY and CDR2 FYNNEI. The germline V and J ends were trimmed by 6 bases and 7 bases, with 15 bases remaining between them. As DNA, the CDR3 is TGTGCCAGCAGCCGGCGCGGGATCGGTGAAGCTTTCTTT. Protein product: CASSRRGIGEAFF. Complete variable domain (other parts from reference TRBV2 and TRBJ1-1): EPEVTQTPSHQVTQMGQEVILRCVPISNHLYFYWYRQILGQKVEFLVSFYNNEISEKSEIFDDQFSVERPDGSNFTLKIRSTKLEDSAMYFCASSRRGIGEAFFGQGTRLTVV.

The CDR3: CASSAGQGNGGNQPQHF. For the CDR3, the DNA is TGTGCCAGCAGCGCCGGACAGGGGAATGGAGGCAATCAGCCCCAGCATTTT. The chain carries TRBV7-9 and TRBJ1-5; 9 positions agree with TRBD1. Germline assignment: CDR1 SEHNR and CDR2 FQNEAQ (reference sequence). The CDR3 totals 17 residues. V was clipped by 5 bases and J by 2 bases; unmatched bases: 10.

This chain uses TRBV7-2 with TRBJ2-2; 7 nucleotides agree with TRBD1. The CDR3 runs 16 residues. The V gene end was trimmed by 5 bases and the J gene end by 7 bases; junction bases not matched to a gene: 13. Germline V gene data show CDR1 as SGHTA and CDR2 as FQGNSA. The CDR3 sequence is CASSPGQNSGVGELFF. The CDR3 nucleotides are TGTGCCAGCAGCCCGGGACAGAATTCCGGGGTCGGGGAGCTGTTTTTT.

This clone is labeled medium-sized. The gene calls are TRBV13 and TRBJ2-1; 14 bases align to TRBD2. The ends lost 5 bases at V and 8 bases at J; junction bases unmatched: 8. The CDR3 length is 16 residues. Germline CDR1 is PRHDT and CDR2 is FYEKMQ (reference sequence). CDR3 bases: TGTGCCAGCAGCCCTGGGGGGACTAGCGGGAGTGATGAGCAGTTCTTC. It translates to CASSPGGTSGSDEQFF.

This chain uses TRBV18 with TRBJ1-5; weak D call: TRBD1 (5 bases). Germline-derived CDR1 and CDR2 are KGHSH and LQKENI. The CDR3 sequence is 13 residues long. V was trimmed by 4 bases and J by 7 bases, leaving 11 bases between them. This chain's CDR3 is CASSQGGEQPQHF. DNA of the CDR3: TGTGCCAGCTCACAAGGAGGGGAACAGCCCCAGCATTTT.

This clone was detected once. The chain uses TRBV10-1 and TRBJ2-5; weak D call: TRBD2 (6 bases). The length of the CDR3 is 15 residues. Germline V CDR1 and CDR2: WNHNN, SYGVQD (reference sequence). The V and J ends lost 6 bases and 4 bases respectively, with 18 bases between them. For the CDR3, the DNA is TGCGCCAGCAGCTTGGCCAGGGAGGCTGGAGAGACCCAGTACTTC. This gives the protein CASSLAREAGETQYF.

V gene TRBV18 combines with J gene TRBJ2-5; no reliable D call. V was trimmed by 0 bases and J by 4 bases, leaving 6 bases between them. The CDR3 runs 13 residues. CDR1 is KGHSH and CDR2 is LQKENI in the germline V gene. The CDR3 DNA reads TGTGCCAGCTCACCACCTCTGAGAGAGACCCAGTACTTC. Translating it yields CASSPPLRETQYF.

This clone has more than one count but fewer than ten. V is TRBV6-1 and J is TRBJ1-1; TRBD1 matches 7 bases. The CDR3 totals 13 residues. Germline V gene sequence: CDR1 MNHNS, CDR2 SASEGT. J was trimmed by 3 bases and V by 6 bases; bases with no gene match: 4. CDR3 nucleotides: TGTGCCAGCAGCTCAACAGGGGACACTGAAGCTTTCTTT. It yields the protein CASSSTGDTEAFF.

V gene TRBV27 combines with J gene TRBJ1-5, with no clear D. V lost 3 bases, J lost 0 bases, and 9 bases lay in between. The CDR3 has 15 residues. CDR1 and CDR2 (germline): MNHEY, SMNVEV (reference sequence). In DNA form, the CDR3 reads TGTGCCAGCAGTTTTTCCTCTTATAGCAATCAGCCCCAGCATTTT. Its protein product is CASSFSSYSNQPQHF.

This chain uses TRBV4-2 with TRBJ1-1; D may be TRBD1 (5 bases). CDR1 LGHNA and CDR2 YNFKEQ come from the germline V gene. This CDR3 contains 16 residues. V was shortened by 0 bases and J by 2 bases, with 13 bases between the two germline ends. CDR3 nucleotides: TGTGCCAGCAGCCAAGACCTGGGGGGGATTAACACTGAAGCTTTCTTT. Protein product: CASSQDLGGINTEAFF.

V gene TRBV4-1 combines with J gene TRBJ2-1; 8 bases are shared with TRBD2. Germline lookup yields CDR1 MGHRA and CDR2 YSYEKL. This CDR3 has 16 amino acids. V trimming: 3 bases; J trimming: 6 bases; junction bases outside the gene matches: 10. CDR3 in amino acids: CASSHPGVAGPNEQFF. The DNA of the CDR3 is TGCGCCAGCAGCCACCCCGGGGTAGCGGGACCCAATGAGCAGTTCTTC.

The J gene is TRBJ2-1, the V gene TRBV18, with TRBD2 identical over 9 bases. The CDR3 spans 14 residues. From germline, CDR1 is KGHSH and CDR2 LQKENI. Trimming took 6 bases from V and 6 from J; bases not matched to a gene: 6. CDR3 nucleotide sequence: TGTGCCAGCTCCCCGGGACTAGCCCTCAATGAGCAGTTCTTC. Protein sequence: CASSPGLALNEQFF.